One and the same sample provided the 21 T cell receptor beta chains below, sequenced in a study of Graves' ophthalmopathy and Graves' hyperthyroidism. Amplifying from RNA transcripts, the study obtained TCR beta CDR3 regions. The workflow started with a first-round RT-PCR run with HTBI primers and then moved on to a second-round multiplex PCR. TCRdb ran MiXCR on the multiplex PCR reads and lists one entry per CDR3 protein. The sample contains 660,000 or so distinct CDR3 sequences, more than 40% of which appear only once. Sequencing used peripheral blood. The receptors here all came from an adult man with Graves' ophthalmopathy.

This clonotype has only a few counts. The V and J genes are TRBV6-1 and TRBJ1-1; D remains unclear. Trimming stripped 6 bases from V and 0 bases from J, with 14 bases between. Germline V gene data show CDR1 as MNHNS and CDR2 as SASEGT. The CDR3 loop spans 15 amino acids. CDR3 DNA: TGTGCCAGCAGACACCTCCAGGATGTGAACACTGAAGCTTTCTTT. This gives the protein CASRHLQDVNTEAFF.

The sample holds a few counts of this clonotype. The genes are TRBV2 and TRBJ2-7; D perhaps matches TRBD2 (7 bases). The CDR3 has 15 amino acids. V was cut by 7 bases and J by 3 bases, with 19 bases left in between. Germline V lookup: CDR1 SNHLY, CDR2 FYNNEI. The CDR3 bases are TGTGCCAGCAATCTCACGGGGGGCCCCAGCTACGAGCAGTACTTC. It yields the protein CASNLTGGPSYEQYF.

This chain links TRBV20-1 with TRBJ2-7; TRBD2 matches 12 bases. The junction had 16 bases not matched to a gene; V was cut back by 7 bases and J by 9 bases. The CDR3 totals 15 residues. Germline V gene lookup returns CDR1 DFQATT and CDR2 SNEGSKA (reference sequence). CDR3 residues: CSVEGTSGGPGGQYF. The CDR3 DNA reads as TGCAGTGTCGAAGGCACTAGCGGGGGGCCGGGGGGGCAGTACTTC.

The chain has TRBV7-3 and TRBJ1-1, with a possible D match to TRBD1 (6 bases). CDR3 size: 13 residues. V was clipped by 4 bases and J by 3 bases, with 9 bases between them. The germline V gene has CDR1 SGHTA and CDR2 FQGTGA. The CDR3 DNA is TGTGCCAGCAGCTCAACAGGGCACACTGAAGCTTTCTTT. This encodes CASSSTGHTEAFF.

At least ten counts were recorded for this clonotype. The chain is built from TRBV9 and TRBJ2-7; D is undetermined. The CDR3 loop spans 13 amino acids. Germline values: CDR1 SGDLS, CDR2 YYNGEE. The V gene lost 3 bases and the J gene lost 0 bases, with 7 bases spanning the gap. This CDR3 reads CASSEESSYEQYF. The CDR3 DNA is TGTGCCAGCAGCGAGGAGAGCTCCTACGAGCAGTACTTC.

This clonotype showed up many times. The CDR3 loop is CASSEGQGFQPQHF. The CDR3 region has the DNA TGTGCCAGCAGTGAAGGACAGGGGTTTCAGCCCCAGCATTTT. The V and J genes are TRBV2 and TRBJ1-5; 8 positions match TRBD1. Losses at the gene ends were 1 base for V and 6 bases for J; bases not matched to a gene: 2. In germline, CDR1 is SNHLY, CDR2 FYNNEI. This CDR3 contains 14 residues.

This clonotype appeared many times. The chain couples TRBV10-3 to TRBJ2-5; perhaps D is TRBD1 or TRBD2 (5 bases each). This CDR3 is built from 14 residues. Trimming stripped 0 bases from V and 5 bases from J, with 10 bases between. The germline gives CDR1 ENHRY, CDR2 SYGVKD. DNA of the CDR3: TGTGCCATCAGTGAGTCTTTGGGGGATGAGACCCAGTACTTC. Translating it yields CAISESLGDETQYF.

This clonotype has ten or more counts. The CDR3 DNA sequence: TGTGCCACCAAACGGCGGGGCAGGGACACCGGGGAGCTGTTTTTT. Amino acid sequence: CATKRRGRDTGELFF. The chain carries TRBV19 and TRBJ2-2; possible D gene TRBD2, 6 bases. The germline V and J ends were trimmed by 10 bases and 3 bases, with 18 bases remaining between them. The germline V gene encodes CDR1 LNHDA and CDR2 SQIVND (reference sequence). CDR3 size: 15 residues.

The chain joins TRBV29-1 to TRBJ2-7; 8 bases align to TRBD2. Germline V gene sequence: CDR1 SQVTM, CDR2 ANQGSEA. The CDR3 consists of 15 residues. J lost 4 bases, V lost 0 bases, and 8 bases had no gene match. CDR3 in DNA: TGCAGCGTTGAAGAGAGGATAGCGGGGAGTTACGAGCAGTACTTC. Protein: CSVEERIAGSYEQYF.

This clonotype has just one count. The chain has TRBV20-1 and TRBJ2-2; 13 bases fit TRBD2. The germline V gene encodes CDR1 DFQATT and CDR2 SNEGSKA (reference sequence). The CDR3 spans 17 residues. With 2 bases clipped from V and 7 bases from J, the junction kept 10 bases outside the gene matches. CDR3 DNA: TGCAGTGCTAGACGTGGACTAGCGGGAGTTGGAGGCGGGGAGCTGTTTTTT. Translating gives CSARRGLAGVGGGELFF.

V and J are TRBV19 and TRBJ2-2; D is ambiguous. V lost 4 bases and J 7 bases, leaving 4 bases between the germline ends. The CDR3 runs 11 residues. The germline gives CDR1 LNHDA, CDR2 SQIVND (reference sequence). The DNA for the CDR3 is TGTGCCAGTAGTAGGGACGGGGAGCTGTTTTTT. It is translated as CASSRDGELFF.

This clonotype was found many times. The chain recombines TRBV29-1 with TRBJ2-5; D remains ambiguous. V shed 4 bases and J shed 5 bases, with 14 bases lying between them. The V gene's germline CDR1 is SQVTM and CDR2 ANQGSEA. The CDR3 length is 13 residues. CDR3 DNA sequence: TGCAGCGTTGGGTCCGTTATGGGGGAGACCCAGTACTTC. Amino acid sequence: CSVGSVMGETQYF.

CDR3 protein: CASSQGARRPAEQYF. The CDR3 coding sequence is TGCGCCAGCAGCCAAGGAGCACGGCGGCCCGCTGAGCAGTACTTC. The chain has TRBV4-3 and TRBJ2-7, with D uncertain. V shed 1 base and J shed 7 bases, with 17 bases lying between them. Germline V gives CDR1 LGHNA, CDR2 YSLEER. CDR3 length: 15 residues.

The V call is TRBV29-1, the J call TRBJ1-3, with D perhaps TRBD1 (5 bases). Germline values: CDR1 SQVTM, CDR2 ANQGSEA. The CDR3 has 14 residues. Trimming pared 7 bases from V and 3 bases from J, leaving 16 bases between. CDR3 bases: TGCAGCGCTGGGAGGGCAGGGCTTGGAAACACCATATATTTT. As protein: CSAGRAGLGNTIYF.

This clonotype came up many times. V and J are TRBV29-1 and TRBJ2-5; 8 bases align to TRBD1. The CDR3 runs 13 residues. V was pared by 3 bases and J by 4 bases, with 4 bases of the junction left unmatched. Per germline, CDR1 SQVTM and CDR2 ANQGSEA. The CDR3: CSVDRTGLETQYF. CDR3 nucleotide sequence: TGCAGCGTTGATAGGACAGGGTTAGAGACCCAGTACTTC.

Ten or more counts support this clonotype. V usage is TRBV9 and J usage is TRBJ1-2; 8 bases fit TRBD1. Germline V gene lookup returns CDR1 SGDLS and CDR2 YYNGEE. The CDR3 is 14 residues long. The ends lost 4 bases at V and 7 bases at J; junction bases unmatched: 9. CDR3 DNA sequence: TGTGCCAGCAGCCATACCCGGGACAGGTTTGGCTACACCTTC. Its translation: CASSHTRDRFGYTF. Full variable domain (missing parts from reference TRBV9 and TRBJ1-2): DSGVTQTPKHLITATGQRVTLRCSPRSGDLSVYWYQQSLDQGLQFLIQYYNGEERAKGNILERFSAQQFPDLHSELNLSSLELGDSALYFCASSHTRDRFGYTFGSGTRLTVV.

This clonotype appeared once. The chain couples TRBV7-8 to TRBJ2-5, with TRBD1 matching 7 bases. CDR1 is SGHVS and CDR2 is FQNEAQ in the germline V gene. The CDR3 covers 16 residues. Losses at the gene ends were 1 base for V and 9 bases for J; bases not matched to a gene: 14. This CDR3 is CASSLGTGYSNQPQYF. Written as DNA, the CDR3 is TGTGCCAGCAGCTTAGGGACAGGCTATAGCAATCAGCCCCAGTACTTC.

This clonotype has only a few counts. This sequence joins TRBV2 and TRBJ1-2, with D possibly matching TRBD1 (5 bases). CDR1 and CDR2 from the germline V gene are SNHLY and FYNNEI. The CDR3 contains 15 residues. V lost 0 bases, J lost 3 bases, and 11 bases lay in between. CDR3: CASSEARAGDYGYTF. CDR3 sequence (DNA): TGTGCCAGCAGTGAAGCCAGGGCGGGTGACTATGGCTACACCTTC.

V is TRBV4-1 and J is TRBJ2-7; weak D call: TRBD2 (5 bases). The CDR3 covers 16 residues. Germline V gives CDR1 MGHRA, CDR2 YSYEKL. V lost 1 base and J 0 bases, leaving 13 bases between the germline ends. CDR3 sequence: CASSQAPRRASYEQYF. The CDR3 DNA reads as TGCGCCAGCAGCCAAGCGCCGCGGCGGGCCTCCTACGAGCAGTACTTC.

This rearrangement joins TRBV29-1 to TRBJ1-2; 9 nucleotides match TRBD1. With 3 bases clipped from V and 8 bases from J, the junction kept 1 base outside the gene matches. From germline, CDR1 is SQVTM and CDR2 ANQGSEA. The CDR3 is 11 residues long. CDR3: CSVEGTGGYTF. In nucleotides, the CDR3 is TGCAGCGTTGAGGGGACAGGGGGCTACACCTTC. The whole variable domain, remainder taken from reference TRBV29-1 and TRBJ1-2, is SAVISQKPSRDICQRGTSLTIQCQVDSQVTMMFWYRQQPGQSLTLIATANQGSEATYESGFVIDKFPISRPNLTFSTLTVSNMSPEDSSIYLCSVEGTGGYTFGSGTRLTVV.

The gene calls are TRBV2 and TRBJ1-4; 8 nucleotides match TRBD1. The germline gives CDR1 SNHLY, CDR2 FYNNEI. J was trimmed by 4 bases and V by 8 bases; bases with no gene match: 12. There are 16 residues in the CDR3. CDR3: CASRRRTGLGNEKLFF. CDR3 sequence (DNA): TGTGCCAGCCGACGAAGGACAGGGTTGGGTAATGAAAAACTGTTTTTT.